This T cell receptor (beta chain) was observed in a study of molecular identifiers for immune sequencing clone quantification. Overall study: For replicates, RNA isolated from approximately 22,000 or 94,000 naive CD8 cells was divided into five portions, of which four were sequenced.

Concerning this clonotype itself: Just one base apart from a much larger clone, this may be a read error.

In preparing bulk TCR libraries, previously described methods and listed TCR primers were used. From the PCR reads, TCRdb called clonotypes with MiXCR, one entry per CDR3 protein. The sample includes tens of thousands of distinct CDR3 sequences, 17% seen only once; the top ten take 0.9% to 1%. The sequenced sample consisted of naive CD8+ T cells from blood, with Jurkat cell RNA spiked in. Regarding subset: FACS-sorted CD8+CD4-CCR7+CD45RA+ naive T cells. This clonotype was sampled from a human donor in good health. Some libraries in this study had Jurkat cell RNA spiked in.

CDR3 sequence (DNA): TGCGCCAGCAGCCCGGACAGGGGAACTGAAACTTTCTTT. The encoded protein is CASSPDRGTETFF. The gene calls are TRBV4-3 and TRBJ1-1; 9 bases fit TRBD1. Germline V CDR1 and CDR2: LGHNA, YSLEER. This CDR3 has 13 amino acids.